This T cell receptor (beta chain) was sequenced for a study of CD8+CD57+ T cells in acquired aplastic anemia. Many counts were recorded for this clonotype. This CDR3 contains 14 residues. Germline V gene lookup returns CDR1 LGHNT and CDR2 FRNRAP. Trimming removed 2 bases at V and 9 bases at J, with 14 bases between. The TCR beta profiling, which covered VDJ combination and CDR3 sequence, was carried out using genomic DNA as the template. TCRdb re-analysed the reads in MiXCR, keeping a single row per CDR3 protein. Of about 150,000 distinct CDR3 sequences in the sample, 48% were seen once. Patients picked for sequencing had shown CD8+CD57+ cell expansion detected by flow cytometry. Every patient was diagnosed with severe acquired aplastic anemia.

Sequenced material: sorted CD4+, CD8+, or CD8+CD57+ T cells (not recorded which) from PBMCs. The sequence was obtained from a human donor with aplastic anemia. This chain connects TRBV12-5 to TRBJ2-1; maybe TRBD2 (6 bases). CDR3 nucleotides: TGTGCTAGTGGTTTGTCACTAGCACCGGCTGAGCAGTTCTTC. As protein: CASGLSLAPAEQFF.